This T cell receptor beta chain was identified during a study of blood T cell repertoires in COVID-19. Produced via immunoSEQ multiplex PCR; TCRdb's table is partial and in-frame only. The top ten clones hold approximately 0.3% of a sample with just over 650,000 clones, just under 90% of them seen once. Per germline, CDR1 SGHNT and CDR2 YYREEE (reference sequence). Trimming at V came to 1 base and at J to 3 bases, leaving 9 bases not matched to a gene. The CDR3 consists of 16 residues. The receptor was isolated from a woman aged 18-29 years with acute or convalescent COVID-19. The chain links TRBV5-4 to TRBJ1-1, with 7 bases aligning to TRBD1. The sequenced sample was peripheral blood. This chain's CDR3 is CASSLQGDGVDTEAFF. In DNA form, the CDR3 reads TGTGCCAGCAGCTTGCAGGGGGATGGGGTCGACACTGAAGCTTTCTTT.